The T cell receptor beta chain under discussion was sequenced for a study of CXCR3-negative and CXCR3-positive naive CD8 T cells. The study's findings and limits: CXCR3-positive naive cells carried more hydrophobic TRB CDR3s than CXCR3-negative naive cells did. Similar TRBV-TRBJ usage characterized naive CXCR3-negative and CXCR3-positive cells; memory cells differed. The majority of assays used fresh PBMCs, and CXCR3 expression partially decreased after cryopreservation.

UMI-labeled 5' RACE TRB cDNA libraries were prepared from the cells. After re-calling the 5' RACE reads, TCRdb lists one entry per CDR3 protein, DNA absent. The specimen's table records 150,000 to 180,000 distinct CDR3 sequences. This CDR3 contains 13 residues. Germline V gene data show CDR1 as MGHRA and CDR2 as YSYEKL. CD8+ T cell subsets were each sorted in triplicate, approximately 270,000 cells apiece. A CD45RO-CCR7+CD27+CD95- profile was what naive CD8+ T cells displayed. To note about this clonotype: Its antigen is undetermined.

The TCR sequence derives from a human donor in good health. Some clones in this sample may be carry-over from other donors' samples. The chain uses TRBV4-1 and TRBJ2-5. Sequenced: naive CXCR3+ CD8+ T cells from blood. Subset described: CD45RO-CCR7+CD27+CD95- naive CD8+ T cells expressing CXCR3 (TNR3+). This chain's CDR3 is CASSQATQETQYF.